These 29 T cell receptor beta chains were sequenced from one sample in a study of T cells in Graves' hyperthyroidism and ophthalmopathy. The CDR3 regions of TCR beta were amplified from RNA transcripts. Initially, a first-round RT-PCR of the TCR CDR3 employed the HTBI primer set. MiXCR, run by TCRdb on the multiplex PCR reads, gives a single entry per CDR3 protein. The table lists approximately 620,000 distinct CDR3 sequences, about a sixth of them singletons. Material for sequencing was blood. These receptors were collected from a woman aged 40 to 49 with Graves' ophthalmopathy.

This clonotype appeared many times. The chain uses TRBV30 and TRBJ2-7; D might be TRBD1 (6 bases). Trimming stripped 3 bases from V and 6 bases from J, with 12 bases between. Germline V CDR1 and CDR2: GTSNPN, SVGIG (reference sequence). CDR3 size: 12 residues. The CDR3 sequence is CAWSTGSPEQYF. The CDR3 DNA reads TGTGCCTGGAGCACAGGGTCCCCCGAGCAGTACTTC.

This clonotype was recorded many times. The chain joins TRBV12-3 or TRBV12-4 to TRBJ2-6; D uncertain. Trimming removed 5 bases at V and 2 bases at J, with 13 bases between. This CDR3 region has 16 residues. This CDR3 reads CASSQRVGPGANVLTF. CDR3 nucleotide sequence: TGTGCCAGCAGTCAAAGGGTTGGGCCTGGGGCCAACGTCCTGACTTTC.

The V gene is TRBV6-1, the J gene TRBJ1-1; a weak D match, TRBD1 (6 bases). CDR3 length: 14 residues. Germline CDR1 reads MNHNS; CDR2 reads SASEGT. V shed 5 bases and J shed 6 bases, with 16 bases lying between them. CDR3 protein: CASSFRDRISEAFF. CDR3 bases: TGTGCCAGCAGTTTCCGAGACAGGATCTCTGAAGCTTTCTTT.

Only a few counts were recorded for this clonotype. The chain uses TRBV2 and TRBJ2-3; 7 nucleotides match TRBD2. Trimming at V came to 4 bases and at J to 1 base, leaving 5 bases not matched to a gene. This CDR3 comprises 15 residues. Germline-derived CDR1 and CDR2 are SNHLY and FYNNEI. The CDR3 protein is CASSVAGVGTDTQYF. CDR3 coding DNA: TGTGCCAGCAGTGTTGCGGGAGTGGGCACAGATACGCAGTATTTT. The full variable domain, in which reference TRBV2 and TRBJ2-3 provide the parts outside the CDR3, is EPEVTQTPSHQVTQMGQEVILRCVPISNHLYFYWYRQILGQKVEFLVSFYNNEISEKSEIFDDQFSVERPDGSNFTLKIRSTKLEDSAMYFCASSVAGVGTDTQYFGPGTRLTVL.

This clonotype was seen many times. The V gene is TRBV29-1, the J gene TRBJ2-3, with 8 bases aligning to TRBD2. Germline CDR1 is SQVTM and CDR2 is ANQGSEA. V trimming: 2 bases; J trimming: 4 bases; junction bases outside the gene matches: 5. This CDR3 region has 14 residues. Here the CDR3 reads CSVEPAGVSDTQYF. The CDR3 coding sequence is TGCAGCGTTGAACCAGCGGGGGTCTCAGATACGCAGTATTTT.

Many counts were recorded for this clonotype. This rearrangement joins TRBV7-2 to TRBJ2-7, with TRBD1 matching 7 bases. The CDR3 has 14 amino acids. V shed 3 bases and J 5 bases; nucleotides not matched to a gene: 7. The germline V gene encodes CDR1 SGHTA and CDR2 FQGNSA. The CDR3 is CASSLIQGPHEQYF. The CDR3 DNA reads as TGTGCCAGCAGCTTGATACAGGGGCCCCACGAGCAGTACTTC.

The table lists this clonotype with a count of one. The germline gene is not matched at one end of the junction; a read error may be the cause. This rearrangement joins TRBV12-3 or TRBV12-4 to TRBJ2-1; 7 nucleotides agree with TRBD2. CDR3 length: 13 amino acids. CDR3: CASSLAANNEQFF. The CDR3 coding sequence is TGTGCCAGCAGTCTAGCGGCCAACAATGAGCAGTTCTTC.

This clonotype was seen at least ten times. The chain employs TRBV28 and TRBJ1-2; TRBD1 matches 12 bases. Germline assignment: CDR1 MDHEN and CDR2 SYDVKM. V trimming: 5 bases; J trimming: 7 bases; junction bases outside the gene matches: 8. This CDR3 is 15 amino acids long. CDR3 loop: CASSEPGQGARGYTF. The CDR3 nucleotides are TGTGCCAGCAGTGAGCCGGGACAGGGGGCGCGTGGCTACACCTTC.

This clonotype was counted ten times or more. The J gene is TRBJ2-7, the V gene TRBV5-1; 11 bases line up with TRBD1. This CDR3 is built from 15 residues. Unmatched junction bases numbered 6, after V lost 4 bases and J lost 3 bases. Looked up from germline, CDR1 is SGHRS and CDR2 is YFSETQ. The DNA of the CDR3 is TGCGCCAGCAGCCATGGGACAGGGGGAAACTACGAGCAGTACTTC. Residues: CASSHGTGGNYEQYF.

Ten or more counts support this clonotype. One end of the junction does not line up with germline, which may come from a read error. This chain uses TRBV12-3 or TRBV12-4 with TRBJ1-1, with a weak D call TRBD1 (6 bases). The length of the CDR3 is 14 residues. The CDR3: CASRTGRGNAEAFF. The CDR3 region has the DNA TGTGCCAGCAGAACAGGGAGGGGGAACGCTGAAGCTTTCTTT.

The chain uses TRBV28 and TRBJ2-3, with a possible D match to TRBD1 (6 bases). The CDR3 is 16 amino acids. Trimming took off 5 bases at V and 1 base at J, with 16 bases between the two ends. Germline-derived CDR1 and CDR2 are MDHEN and SYDVKM. The CDR3 protein is CASSAADSLGTDTQYF. The CDR3 DNA reads TGTGCCAGCAGTGCAGCGGACAGCTTGGGCACAGATACGCAGTATTTT.

With regard to this clonotype: The junction differs from germline at one of its ends, possibly a read error. This chain uses TRBV5-4 with TRBJ2-6; perhaps TRBD1 as D (5 bases). CDR1 SGHNT and CDR2 YYREEE come from the germline V gene (reference sequence). This CDR3 contains 16 residues. Here the CDR3 DNA reads TGTGCCAGCAGCTTCCCCCATACCTCTGGGGCCGACGTCCTGACTTTC. Its protein product is CASSFPHTSGADVLTF.

CDR3 sequence (DNA): TGTGCCAGCAGCTCCCTTGGCCTAGGCACAGATACGCAGTATTTT. Its translation is CASSSLGLGTDTQYF. The V call is TRBV7-2, the J call TRBJ2-3; D gene uncertain. V was cut by 4 bases and J by 1 base, with 12 bases left in between. Germline CDR1 SGHTA, CDR2 FQGNSA. CDR3 length: 15 amino acids.

In this sample, this clonotype turned up many times. V and J are TRBV18 and TRBJ2-7, with 12 positions matching TRBD2. The junction had 9 bases not matched to a gene; V was cut back by 3 bases and J by 6 bases. CDR3 length equals 16 residues. The germline V gene encodes CDR1 KGHSH and CDR2 LQKENI. The CDR3 reads CASSPSLTSGSSEQYF. CDR3 in DNA: TGTGCCAGCTCACCTTCTCTGACTAGCGGGAGTAGCGAGCAGTACTTC.

There are many counts of this clonotype. V usage is TRBV18 and J usage is TRBJ1-4; 8 nucleotides align to TRBD1. The CDR3 runs 15 residues. Germline V CDR1 and CDR2: KGHSH, LQKENI. Trimming took 5 bases from V and 7 from J; bases not matched to a gene: 9. The CDR3 DNA reads TGTGCCAGCTCAACACGCCAGGGGGCGGGTGAAAAACTGTTTTTT. This gives the protein CASSTRQGAGEKLFF.

Worth noting for this clonotype: A much larger clone lies a single base off, so this may be a read error. The chain combines TRBV12-3 or TRBV12-4 with TRBJ1-5, with a tentative D call TRBD1 (5 bases). Trimming left V 6 bases short and J 9 bases short, with 21 bases between. This CDR3 is built from 15 residues. The CDR3: CASSLNPGFRGPQHF. The CDR3 DNA follows: TGTGCCAGCAGCCTAAATCCAGGGTTTAGGGGGCCCCAGCATTTT.

This clonotype showed up many times. The chain has TRBV24-1 and TRBJ2-1, with 8 bases lining up with TRBD1. The CDR3 sequence is 15 residues long. Germline V CDR1 and CDR2: KGHDR, SFDVKD. Unmatched junction bases numbered 9, after V lost 4 bases and J lost 8 bases. This chain's CDR3 is CATSDLDRGWYEQFF. The DNA of the CDR3 is TGTGCCACCAGTGACCTTGACAGGGGTTGGTATGAGCAGTTCTTC.

This clonotype was detected many times. The chain employs TRBV10-3 and TRBJ1-1; D remains unclear. Per the germline V gene, CDR1 is ENHRY and CDR2 is SYGVKD. V was cut by 10 bases and J by 3 bases, with 15 bases left in between. This CDR3 region has 13 residues. CDR3 in DNA: TGTGCCACATCGCCGCATGTGGACACTGAAGCTTTCTTT. This gives the protein CATSPHVDTEAFF.

Ten or more counts support this clonotype. This chain links TRBV6-1 with TRBJ2-1; D is perhaps TRBD1 (5 bases). The CDR3 is 16 amino acids. V shed 4 bases and J shed 1 base, with 14 bases lying between them. In germline, CDR1 is MNHNS, CDR2 SASEGT. Here the CDR3 DNA reads TGTGCCAGCAGTGGACCCAGGGTGGGATCCTACAATGAGCAGTTCTTC. It yields the protein CASSGPRVGSYNEQFF.

This clonotype occurred many times. The CDR3, as DNA: TGCAGTGCTATCAGCAGCGGACCCACAGATACGCAGTATTTT. Translated: CSAISSGPTDTQYF. The rearrangement joins TRBV20-1 to TRBJ2-3, with D maybe TRBD2 (5 bases). The CDR3 is 14 amino acids. Germline CDR1 is DFQATT and CDR2 is SNEGSKA (reference sequence). Trimming cost V 4 bases and J 2 bases, with 13 bases left between them.

There are a few counts of this clonotype. This chain uses TRBV6-4 with TRBJ1-1; D is uncertain. The CDR3 extends over 15 amino acids. V lost 2 bases, J lost 1 base, and 11 bases lay in between. Per the germline V gene, CDR1 is MRHNA and CDR2 is SNTAGT. The CDR3 here is CASSDRYLGNTEAFF. DNA of the CDR3: TGTGCCAGCAGTGACCGTTACCTGGGGAACACTGAAGCTTTCTTT.

The V gene is TRBV27, the J gene TRBJ1-2; TRBD1 might be the D (5 bases). Trimming shortened V by 5 bases and J by 4 bases, and 17 bases separated the two germline ends. Germline values: CDR1 MNHEY, CDR2 SMNVEV (reference sequence). This CDR3 contains 15 residues. The DNA of the CDR3 is TGTGCCAGCAGTACTTCAGAGGGGTCCGTCTATGGCTACACCTTC. Translating it yields CASSTSEGSVYGYTF.

This clonotype was counted ten times or more. The chain recombines TRBV2 with TRBJ2-1; 12 positions agree with TRBD1. V lost 8 bases and J lost 6; bases outside the gene matches: 5. There are 14 residues in the CDR3. Germline V gene data show CDR1 as SNHLY and CDR2 as FYNNEI. The CDR3 DNA sequence: TGTGCCAGCCTGCCGGGACAGGGGGCCAATGAGCAGTTCTTC. It is translated as CASLPGQGANEQFF.

The chain has TRBV11-2 and TRBJ2-6; 11 nucleotides agree with TRBD1. Unmatched junction bases numbered 6, after V lost 2 bases and J lost 0 bases. Germline CDR1 is SGHAT and CDR2 is FQNNGV. The CDR3 has 19 amino acids. The CDR3 bases are TGTGCCAGCAGCTTACCCCCGGGACAGGGGGGCTCTGGGGCCAACGTCCTGACTTTC. It yields the protein CASSLPPGQGGSGANVLTF. Supplemented by reference TRBV11-2 and TRBJ2-6, the full variable domain reads EAGVAQSPRYKIIEKRQSVAFWCNPISGHATLYWYQQILGQGPKLLIQFQNNGVVDDSQLPKDRFSAERLKGVDSTLKIQPAKLEDSAVYLCASSLPPGQGGSGANVLTFGAGSRLTVL.

This sequence joins TRBV20-1 and TRBJ1-1; no clear D. Trimming took off 5 bases at V and 2 bases at J, with 21 bases between the two ends. The germline V gene has CDR1 DFQATT and CDR2 SNEGSKA (reference sequence). The CDR3 length is 16 residues. CDR3 protein: CSAHRRGGLLNTEAFF. The CDR3 DNA follows: TGCAGTGCTCATCGTCGGGGAGGGCTACTAAACACTGAAGCTTTCTTT.

This chain joins TRBV14 and TRBJ2-2, with unresolved D. CDR1 SGHDN and CDR2 FVKESK come from the germline V gene. The CDR3 is 13 residues long. V was cut by 9 bases and J by 4 bases, with 12 bases left in between. DNA for the CDR3: TGTGCCAGGATCCGCTGGTGCACCGGGGAGCTGTTTTTT. This sequence encodes CARIRWCTGELFF.

The chain couples TRBV11-2 to TRBJ1-1, with 8 positions matching TRBD1. With V trimmed by 5 bases and J by 3 bases, 14 bases remained unmatched. The CDR3 runs to 17 residues. Germline V CDR1 and CDR2: SGHAT, FQNNGV. CDR3 in DNA: TGTGCCAGCAGCCACATTCGGACAGGGTATGGCGACACTGAAGCTTTCTTT. Its protein is CASSHIRTGYGDTEAFF. Supplemented by reference TRBV11-2 and TRBJ1-1, the full variable domain reads EAGVAQSPRYKIIEKRQSVAFWCNPISGHATLYWYQQILGQGPKLLIQFQNNGVVDDSQLPKDRFSAERLKGVDSTLKIQPAKLEDSAVYLCASSHIRTGYGDTEAFFGQGTRLTVV.

This clonotype was recorded at least ten times. The J gene is TRBJ1-1, the V gene TRBV5-5; D not resolved. The CDR3 loop spans 15 amino acids. Looked up from germline, CDR1 is SGHKS and CDR2 is YYEKEE (reference sequence). V lost 0 bases to trimming and J lost 3 bases, with 12 bases between them. This CDR3 reads CASSLAGGVDTEAFF. The CDR3 DNA reads TGTGCCAGCAGCTTGGCGGGCGGGGTGGACACTGAAGCTTTCTTT.

This clonotype was seen ten or more times. The chain carries TRBV6-1 and TRBJ2-3; TRBD2 might be the D (5 bases). Looked up from germline, CDR1 is MNHNS and CDR2 is SASEGT. Trimming left V 7 bases short and J 11 bases short, with 16 bases between. This CDR3 is built from 12 residues. DNA for the CDR3: TGTGCCAGCACATCGGATGGGGAGATGCAGTATTTT. Translating gives CASTSDGEMQYF.